What follows describes a single T cell receptor (beta chain). Its antigen is still unknown. Profiled with immunoSEQ multiplex PCR; TCRdb holds only in-frame clones, not every one. The sample yields 50,000 to 65,000 clones, 45% to 65% seen once. The data stem from a study of cytotoxic CD8 clonotypes in ibrutinib-treated CLL. Points from the study as a whole: Higher circulating CD8+ T-cell counts strongly accompanied higher baseline clonality, above age-matched healthy donors. Treatment saw public clonotypes, which were uncommon, either contract or stay stable.

CDR1 is MNHEY and CDR2 is SVGAGI in the germline V gene. Unmatched junction bases numbered 9, after V lost 7 bases and J lost 3 bases. This CDR3 contains 15 residues. The input for sequencing was PBMCs, taken after 12 months of ibrutinib treatment. The source of this sequence is a human donor with chronic lymphocytic leukemia. The V gene is TRBV6-5, the J gene TRBJ2-7, with 10 bases identical to TRBD2. The CDR3 loop is CASIRGPSGSYEQYF. The CDR3 nucleotides are TGTGCCAGCATCCGGGGGCCTAGCGGGAGCTACGAGCAGTACTTC.